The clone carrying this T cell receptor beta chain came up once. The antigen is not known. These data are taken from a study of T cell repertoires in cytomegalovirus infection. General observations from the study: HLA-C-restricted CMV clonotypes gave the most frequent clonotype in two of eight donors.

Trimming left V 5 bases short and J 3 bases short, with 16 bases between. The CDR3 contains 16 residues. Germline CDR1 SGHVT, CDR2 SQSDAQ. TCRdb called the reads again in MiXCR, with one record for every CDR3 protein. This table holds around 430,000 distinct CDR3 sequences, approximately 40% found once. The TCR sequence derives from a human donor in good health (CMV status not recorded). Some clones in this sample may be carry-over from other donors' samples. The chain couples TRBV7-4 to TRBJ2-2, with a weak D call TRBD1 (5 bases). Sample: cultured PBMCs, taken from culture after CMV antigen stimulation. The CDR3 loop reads CASSPRQGRDTGELFF. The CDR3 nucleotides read TGTGCCAGCAGCCCCCGCCAGGGCAGGGACACCGGGGAGCTGTTTTTT. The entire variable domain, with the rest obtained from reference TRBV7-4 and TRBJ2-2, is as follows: GAGVSQSPRYKVAKRGRDVALRCDSISGHVTLYWYRQTLGQGSEVLTYSQSDAQRDKSGRPSGRFSAERPERSVSTLKIQRTEQGDSAVYLCASSPRQGRDTGELFFGEGSRLTVL.